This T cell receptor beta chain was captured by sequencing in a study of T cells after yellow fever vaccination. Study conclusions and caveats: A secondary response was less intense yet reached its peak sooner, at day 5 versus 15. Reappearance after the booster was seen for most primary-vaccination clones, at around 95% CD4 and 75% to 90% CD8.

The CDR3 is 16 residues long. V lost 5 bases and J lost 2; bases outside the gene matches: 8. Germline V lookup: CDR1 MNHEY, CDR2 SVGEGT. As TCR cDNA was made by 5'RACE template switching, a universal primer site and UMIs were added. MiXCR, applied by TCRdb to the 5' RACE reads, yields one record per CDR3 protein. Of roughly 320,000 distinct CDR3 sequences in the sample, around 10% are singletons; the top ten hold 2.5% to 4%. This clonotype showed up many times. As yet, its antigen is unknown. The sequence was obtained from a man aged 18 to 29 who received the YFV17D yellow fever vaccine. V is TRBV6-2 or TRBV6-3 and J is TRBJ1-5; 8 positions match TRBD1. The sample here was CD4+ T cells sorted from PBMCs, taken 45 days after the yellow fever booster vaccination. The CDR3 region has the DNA TGTGCCAGCAGTCAAAGAAGGACAGGGCGCAATCAGCCCCAGCATTTT. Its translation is CASSQRRTGRNQPQHF.